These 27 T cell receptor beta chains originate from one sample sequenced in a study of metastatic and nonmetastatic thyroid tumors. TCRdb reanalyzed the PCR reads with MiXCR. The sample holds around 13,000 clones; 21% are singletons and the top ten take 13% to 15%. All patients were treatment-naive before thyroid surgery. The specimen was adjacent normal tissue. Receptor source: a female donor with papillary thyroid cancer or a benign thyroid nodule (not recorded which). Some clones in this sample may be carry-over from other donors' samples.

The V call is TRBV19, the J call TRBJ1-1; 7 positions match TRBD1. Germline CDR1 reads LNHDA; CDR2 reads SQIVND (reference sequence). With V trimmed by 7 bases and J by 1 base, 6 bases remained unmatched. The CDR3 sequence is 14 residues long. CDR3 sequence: CASNLQGTNTEAFF. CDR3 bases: TGTGCCAGTAATCTACAGGGGACGAACACTGAAGCTTTCTTT.

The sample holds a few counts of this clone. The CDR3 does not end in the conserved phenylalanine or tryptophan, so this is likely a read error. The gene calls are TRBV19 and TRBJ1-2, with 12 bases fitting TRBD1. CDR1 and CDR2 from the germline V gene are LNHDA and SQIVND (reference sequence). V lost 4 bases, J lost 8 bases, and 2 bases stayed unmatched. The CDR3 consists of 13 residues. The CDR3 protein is CASSTGTGGGYTS. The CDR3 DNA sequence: TGTGCCAGTAGTACCGGGACAGGGGGCGGCTACACCTCC.

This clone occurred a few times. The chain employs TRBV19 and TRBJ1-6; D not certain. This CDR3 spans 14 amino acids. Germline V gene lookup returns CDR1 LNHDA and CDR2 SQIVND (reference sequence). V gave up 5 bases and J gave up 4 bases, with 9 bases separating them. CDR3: CASSLMGYNSPLHF. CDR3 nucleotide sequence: TGTGCCAGTAGTCTGATGGGGTATAATTCACCCCTCCACTTT.

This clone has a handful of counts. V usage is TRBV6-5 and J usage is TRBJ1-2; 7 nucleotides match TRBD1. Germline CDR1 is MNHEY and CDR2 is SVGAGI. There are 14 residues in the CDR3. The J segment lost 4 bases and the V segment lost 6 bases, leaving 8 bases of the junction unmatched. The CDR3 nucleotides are TGTGCCAGCAGACTCGACAGGGCGTTCTATGGCTACACCTTC. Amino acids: CASRLDRAFYGYTF.

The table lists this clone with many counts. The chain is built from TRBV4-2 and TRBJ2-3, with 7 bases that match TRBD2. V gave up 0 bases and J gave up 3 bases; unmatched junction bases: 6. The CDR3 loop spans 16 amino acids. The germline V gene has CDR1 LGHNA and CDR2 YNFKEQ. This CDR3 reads CASSQERASGTDTQYF. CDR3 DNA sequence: TGTGCCAGCAGCCAAGAGAGGGCTAGCGGAACAGATACGCAGTATTTT.

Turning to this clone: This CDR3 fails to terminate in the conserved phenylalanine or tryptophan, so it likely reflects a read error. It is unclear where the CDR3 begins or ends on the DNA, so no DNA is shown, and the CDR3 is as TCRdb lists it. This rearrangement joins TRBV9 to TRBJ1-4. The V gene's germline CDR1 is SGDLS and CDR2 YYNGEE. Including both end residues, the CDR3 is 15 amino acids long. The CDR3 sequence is CASSVGMGTNEKLFL.

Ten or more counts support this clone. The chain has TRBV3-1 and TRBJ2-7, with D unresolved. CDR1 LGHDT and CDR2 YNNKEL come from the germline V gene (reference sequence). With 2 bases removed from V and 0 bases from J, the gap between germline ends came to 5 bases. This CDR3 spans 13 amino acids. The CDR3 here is CASSQLSSYEQYF. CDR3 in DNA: TGTGCCAGCAGCCAACTCAGCTCCTACGAGCAGTACTTC.

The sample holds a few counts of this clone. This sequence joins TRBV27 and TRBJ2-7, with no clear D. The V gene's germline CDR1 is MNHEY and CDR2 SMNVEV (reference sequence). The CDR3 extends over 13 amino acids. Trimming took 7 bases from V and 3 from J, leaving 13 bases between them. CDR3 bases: TGTGCCAGCAAAGGCCCTCCCATCTACGAGCAGTACTTC. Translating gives CASKGPPIYEQYF.

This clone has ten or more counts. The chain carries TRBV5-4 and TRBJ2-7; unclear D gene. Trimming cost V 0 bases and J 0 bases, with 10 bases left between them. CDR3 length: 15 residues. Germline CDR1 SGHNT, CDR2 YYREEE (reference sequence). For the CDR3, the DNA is TGTGCCAGCAGCTTGGCCTACCAGAGCTCCTACGAGCAGTACTTC. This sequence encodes CASSLAYQSSYEQYF.

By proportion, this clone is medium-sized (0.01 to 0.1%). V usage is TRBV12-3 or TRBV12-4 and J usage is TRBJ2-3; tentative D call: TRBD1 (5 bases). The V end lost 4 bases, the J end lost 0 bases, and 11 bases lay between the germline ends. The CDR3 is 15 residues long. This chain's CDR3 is CASSSGQLSTDTQYF. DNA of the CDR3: TGTGCCAGCAGTTCCGGACAACTCAGCACAGATACGCAGTATTTT.

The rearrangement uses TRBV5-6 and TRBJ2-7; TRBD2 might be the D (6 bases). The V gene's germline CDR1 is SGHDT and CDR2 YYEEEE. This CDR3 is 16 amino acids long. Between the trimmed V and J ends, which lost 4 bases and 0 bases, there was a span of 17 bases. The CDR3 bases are TGTGCCAGCAGCCTGGACTATCGGACTATCTCCTACGAGCAGTACTTC. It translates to CASSLDYRTISYEQYF.

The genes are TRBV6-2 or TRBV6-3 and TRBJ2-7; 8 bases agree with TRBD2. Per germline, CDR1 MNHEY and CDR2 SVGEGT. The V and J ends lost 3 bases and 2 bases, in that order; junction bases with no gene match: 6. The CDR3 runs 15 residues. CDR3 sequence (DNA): TGTGCCAGCAGTTATCCGGGGGGGCGCCCCTACGAGCAGTACTTC. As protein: CASSYPGGRPYEQYF.

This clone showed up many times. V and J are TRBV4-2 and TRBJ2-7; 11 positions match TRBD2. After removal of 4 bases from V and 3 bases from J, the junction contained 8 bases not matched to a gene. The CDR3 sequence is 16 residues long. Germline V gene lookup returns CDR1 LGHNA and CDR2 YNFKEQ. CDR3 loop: CASSLDSGGAFYEQYF. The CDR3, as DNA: TGTGCCAGCAGCCTCGATAGCGGGGGGGCCTTCTACGAGCAGTACTTC.

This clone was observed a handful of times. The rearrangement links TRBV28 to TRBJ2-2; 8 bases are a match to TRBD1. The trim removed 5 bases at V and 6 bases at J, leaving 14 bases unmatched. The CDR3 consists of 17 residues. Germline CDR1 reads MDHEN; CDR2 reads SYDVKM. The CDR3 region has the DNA TGTGCCAGCAGTGAGACAGGGGCGTGGGAGTCTTCCGGGGAGCTGTTTTTT. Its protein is CASSETGAWESSGELFF.

The CDR3 spells CASSLERGLDTQYF. CDR3 nucleotides: TGCGCCAGCAGCTTGGAGCGGGGGCTGGATACGCAGTATTTT. This rearrangement joins TRBV5-1 to TRBJ2-3; 8 positions match TRBD2. In germline, CDR1 is SGHRS, CDR2 YFSETQ. V lost 0 bases, J lost 6 bases, and 3 bases stayed unmatched. The CDR3 spans 14 residues.

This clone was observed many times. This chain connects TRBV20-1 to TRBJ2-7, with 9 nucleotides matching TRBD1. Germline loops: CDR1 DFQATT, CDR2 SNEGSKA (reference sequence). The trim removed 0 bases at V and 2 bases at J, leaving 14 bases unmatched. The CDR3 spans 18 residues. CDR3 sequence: CSARDLTGRRQGAYEQYF. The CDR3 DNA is TGCAGTGCTAGAGATCTTACGGGAAGACGACAGGGGGCCTACGAGCAGTACTTC.

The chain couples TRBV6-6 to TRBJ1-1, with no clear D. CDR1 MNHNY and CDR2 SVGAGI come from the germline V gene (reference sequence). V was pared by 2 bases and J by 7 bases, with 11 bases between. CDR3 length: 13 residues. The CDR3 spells CASSYSFHSEAFF. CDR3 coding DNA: TGTGCCAGCAGTTACAGTTTTCATAGTGAAGCTTTCTTT.

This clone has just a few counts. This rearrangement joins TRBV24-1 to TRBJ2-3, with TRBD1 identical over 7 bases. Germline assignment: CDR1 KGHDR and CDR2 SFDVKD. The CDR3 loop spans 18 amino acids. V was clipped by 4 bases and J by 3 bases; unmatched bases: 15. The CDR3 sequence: CATSDPPPSRQGTDTQYF. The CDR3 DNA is TGTGCCACCAGTGACCCCCCCCCGTCGCGACAGGGAACAGATACGCAGTATTTT.

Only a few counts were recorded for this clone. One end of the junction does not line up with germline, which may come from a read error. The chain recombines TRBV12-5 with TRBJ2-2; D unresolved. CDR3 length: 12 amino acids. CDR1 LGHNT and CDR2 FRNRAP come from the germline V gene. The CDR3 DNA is TGTGCTAGTGGTCACGACACCTGGGAGCTGTTTTTT. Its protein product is CASGHDTWELFF.

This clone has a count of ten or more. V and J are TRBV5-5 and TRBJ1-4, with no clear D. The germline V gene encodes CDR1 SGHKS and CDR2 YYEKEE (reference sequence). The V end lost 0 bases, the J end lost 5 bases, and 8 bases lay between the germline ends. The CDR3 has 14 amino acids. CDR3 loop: CASSLGVFNEKLFF. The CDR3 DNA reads TGTGCCAGCAGCTTGGGGGTCTTCAATGAAAAACTGTTTTTT.

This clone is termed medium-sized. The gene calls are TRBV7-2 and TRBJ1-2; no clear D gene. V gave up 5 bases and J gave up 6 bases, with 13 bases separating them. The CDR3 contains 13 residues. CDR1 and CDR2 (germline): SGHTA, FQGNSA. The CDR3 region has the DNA TGTGCCAGCAGCCGGCGCGGGCCAGATGGCTACACCTTC. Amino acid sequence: CASSRRGPDGYTF.

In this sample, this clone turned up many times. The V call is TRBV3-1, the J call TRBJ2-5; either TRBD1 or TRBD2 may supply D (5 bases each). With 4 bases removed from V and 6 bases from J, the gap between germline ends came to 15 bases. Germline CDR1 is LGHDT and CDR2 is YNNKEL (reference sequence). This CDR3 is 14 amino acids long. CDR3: CASSLSTGQKTQYF. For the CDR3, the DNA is TGTGCCAGCAGCCTTTCGACGGGGCAAAAGACCCAGTACTTC.

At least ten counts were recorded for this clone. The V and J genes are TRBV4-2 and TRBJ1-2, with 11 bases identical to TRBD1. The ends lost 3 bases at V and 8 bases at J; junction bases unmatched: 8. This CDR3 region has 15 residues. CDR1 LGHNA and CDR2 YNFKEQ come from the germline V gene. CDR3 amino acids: CASSHPGTGGRGYTF. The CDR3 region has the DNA TGTGCCAGCAGCCATCCCGGGACAGGGGGGCGAGGCTACACCTTC.

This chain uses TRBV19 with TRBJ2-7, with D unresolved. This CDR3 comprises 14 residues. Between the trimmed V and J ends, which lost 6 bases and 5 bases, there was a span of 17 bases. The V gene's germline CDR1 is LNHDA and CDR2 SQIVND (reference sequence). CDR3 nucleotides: TGTGCCAGTAGATGGTCCCCTAGTTCCAACGAGCAGTACTTC. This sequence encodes CASRWSPSSNEQYF.

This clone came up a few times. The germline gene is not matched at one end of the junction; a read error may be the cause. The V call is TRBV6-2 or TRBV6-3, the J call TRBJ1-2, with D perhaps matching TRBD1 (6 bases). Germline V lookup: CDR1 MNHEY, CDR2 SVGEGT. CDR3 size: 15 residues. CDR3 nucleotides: TGTGCCAGCAGCACCGGGCGTAGTTTCACCGGGACACAGGACTTC. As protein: CASSTGRSFTGTQDF.

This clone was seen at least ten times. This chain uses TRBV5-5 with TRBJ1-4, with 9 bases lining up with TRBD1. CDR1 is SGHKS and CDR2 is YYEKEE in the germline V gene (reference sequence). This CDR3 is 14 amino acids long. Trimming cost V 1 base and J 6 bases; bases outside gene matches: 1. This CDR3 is CASSLRTGDEKLFF. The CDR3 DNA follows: TGTGCCAGCAGCTTGAGGACAGGGGATGAAAAACTGTTTTTT. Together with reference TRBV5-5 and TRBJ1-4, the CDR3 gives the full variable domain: DAGVTQSPTHLIKTRGQQVTLRCSPISGHKSVSWYQQVLGQGPQFIFQYYEKEERGRGNFPDRFSARQFPNYSSELNVNALLLGDSALYLCASSLRTGDEKLFFGSGTQLSVL.

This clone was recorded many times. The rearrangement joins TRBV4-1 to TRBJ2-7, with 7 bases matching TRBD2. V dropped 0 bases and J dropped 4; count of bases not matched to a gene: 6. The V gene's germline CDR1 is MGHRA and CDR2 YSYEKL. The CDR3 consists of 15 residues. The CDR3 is CASSQDMAGGYEQYF. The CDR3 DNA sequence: TGCGCCAGCAGCCAAGATATGGCCGGGGGGTACGAGCAGTACTTC.